This T cell receptor (beta chain) comes out of a study of CD8 T cells in Susac syndrome (dated by TCRdb to between 2017 and 2020). For the wider study: Whether CD8+ T cell activation and differentiation in Susac syndrome was antigen driven was tested using repertoire sequencing.

RNA was extracted with the RNeasy kit and about 0.5 to 1 ug was reverse transcribed using random hexamers. The immunoSEQ multiplex PCR assay, which covers 54 Vbeta and 13 Jbeta segments, was used to amplify TCR beta CDR3 regions. PCR amplification bias was corrected using a synthetic template baseline for primer optimization and computational correction. In the paper's pipeline: Reads were assigned to V, D and J genes according to IMGT and analyzed in immunoSEQ Analyzer, with only productive sequences retained. Clonality was calculated as one minus the Shannon entropy normalized by log2 of the number of productive unique sequences. For each patient and control, public and private clones were evaluated within the 100 most prevalent clones. Clones were defined as Susac-specific if absent from the healthy and MS cohorts, from 1052 published viral clones and from other ImmuneACCESS disease sequences. TCRdb cleaned the public reads at Q25 with fastp, built clones with MiXCR and kept in-frame beta chains. CDR3 protein duplicates are merged, each entry listing the most common genes and DNA. The V and J calls were determined by TCRdb, not by the authors. This sample gives over 130,000 distinct CDR3 sequences in total; approximately 95% of them show up just once. The top ten constitute about 0.11% of the sample.

V is pruned by 1 base and J by 4 bases, leaving 8 bases of the junction without a gene match. CDR1 and CDR2 are read off the germline V gene as SGHTA and FQGNSA. The CDR3 contains 16 residues, cysteine and phenylalanine counted. This entry keeps only the CDR3 DNA: 48 bases, framed from base 1. Overall study results and their limits: The number of individuals in the TCR sequencing and HLA analysis was acknowledged as relatively small.

High-throughput TCR beta sequencing profiled peripheral blood CD8+ and CD4+ T cells from healthy donors, Susac syndrome patients and multiple sclerosis patients. Multiple sclerosis controls were treatment-naive patients with stable or active relapsing-remitting disease fulfilling revised McDonald criteria. Bulk CD8+ and CD4+ T cells were purified by magnetic negative isolation, while CD8+ TEMRA cells were enriched using FACS. Blood was drawn into EDTA tubes, processed within 24 hours, and PBMCs were isolated by density gradient centrifugation. PBMCs destined for TCR sequencing were cryopreserved in liquid nitrogen and later thawed in a 37 °C water bath. A purity of at least 90% was achieved for sorted or isolated CD4+, CD8+ and CD8+ TEMRA cells. A note on this clonotype: Its antigen has not been determined. No base quality information exists; no much larger clone differs at one position.

The sequence came from a human donor with multiple sclerosis. Sequencing used CD4+ T cells from PBMCs. The chain employs TRBV7-2 and TRBJ2-7, and TRBD2 matches 9 of the central bases. The sequenced DNA is TGTGCCAGCAGCTTAGATAGCGGGGGAGCCTTATACGAGCAGTACTTC. It translates as CASSLDSGGALYEQYF.